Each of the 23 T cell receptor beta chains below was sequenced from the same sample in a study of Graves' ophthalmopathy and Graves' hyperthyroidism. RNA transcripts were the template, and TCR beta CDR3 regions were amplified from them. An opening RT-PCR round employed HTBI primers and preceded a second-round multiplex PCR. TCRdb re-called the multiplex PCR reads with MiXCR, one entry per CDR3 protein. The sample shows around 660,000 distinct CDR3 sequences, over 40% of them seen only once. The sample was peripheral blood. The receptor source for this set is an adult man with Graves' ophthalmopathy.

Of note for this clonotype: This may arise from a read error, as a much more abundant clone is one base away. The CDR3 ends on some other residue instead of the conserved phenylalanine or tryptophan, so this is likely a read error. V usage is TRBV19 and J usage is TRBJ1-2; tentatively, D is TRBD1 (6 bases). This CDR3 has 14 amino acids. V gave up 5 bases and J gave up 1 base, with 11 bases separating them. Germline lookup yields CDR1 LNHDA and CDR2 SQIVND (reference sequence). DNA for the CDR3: TGTGCCAGTAGTGGACAGTATTATAACTATGGCTACACCCTC. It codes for CASSGQYYNYGYTL.

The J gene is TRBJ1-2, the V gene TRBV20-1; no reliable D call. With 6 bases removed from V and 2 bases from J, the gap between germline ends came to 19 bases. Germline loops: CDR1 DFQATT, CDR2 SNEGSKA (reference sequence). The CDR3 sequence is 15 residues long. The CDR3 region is CSAKPPEDLNYGYTF. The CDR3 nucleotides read TGCAGTGCCAAGCCGCCAGAGGACCTCAACTATGGCTACACCTTC.

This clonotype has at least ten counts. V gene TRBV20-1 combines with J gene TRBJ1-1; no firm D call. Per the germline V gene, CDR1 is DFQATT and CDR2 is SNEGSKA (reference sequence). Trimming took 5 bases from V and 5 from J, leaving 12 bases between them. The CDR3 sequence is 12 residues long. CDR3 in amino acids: CSAWYVGTEAFF. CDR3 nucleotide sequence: TGCAGTGCTTGGTACGTGGGGACTGAAGCTTTCTTT.

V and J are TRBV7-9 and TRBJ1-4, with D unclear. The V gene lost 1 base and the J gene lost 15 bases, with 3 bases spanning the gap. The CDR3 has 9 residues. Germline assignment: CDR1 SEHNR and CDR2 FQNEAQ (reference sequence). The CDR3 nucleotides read TGTGCCAGCAGCTTAGATGTGTTTTTT. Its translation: CASSLDVFF.

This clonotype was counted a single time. CDR3: CASSYLPGGLGGELFF. CDR3 in DNA: TGTGCCAGCAGTTATCTACCCGGGGGGCTTGGCGGGGAGCTGTTTTTT. The chain uses TRBV6-5 and TRBJ2-2; D possibly corresponds to TRBD2 (7 bases). This CDR3 spans 16 amino acids. Trimming left V 3 bases short and J 7 bases short, with 18 bases between. Germline loops: CDR1 MNHEY, CDR2 SVGAGI.

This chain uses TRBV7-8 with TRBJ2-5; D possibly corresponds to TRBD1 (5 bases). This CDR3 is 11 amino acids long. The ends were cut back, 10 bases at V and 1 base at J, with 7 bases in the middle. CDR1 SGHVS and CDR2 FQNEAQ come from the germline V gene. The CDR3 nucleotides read TGTGCCAAGACAGCCCAAGAGACCCAGTACTTC. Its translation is CAKTAQETQYF.

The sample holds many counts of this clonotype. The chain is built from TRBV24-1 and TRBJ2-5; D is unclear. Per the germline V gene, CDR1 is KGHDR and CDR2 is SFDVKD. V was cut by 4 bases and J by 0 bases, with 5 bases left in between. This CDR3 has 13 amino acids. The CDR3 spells CATSEVNQETQYF. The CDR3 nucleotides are TGTGCCACCAGTGAGGTAAACCAAGAGACCCAGTACTTC.

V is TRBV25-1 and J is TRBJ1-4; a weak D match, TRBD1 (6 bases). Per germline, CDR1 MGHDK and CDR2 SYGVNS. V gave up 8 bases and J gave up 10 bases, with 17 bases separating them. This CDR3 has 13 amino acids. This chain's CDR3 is CASVDSGVGKLFF. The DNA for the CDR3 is TGTGCCAGCGTTGACTCAGGGGTCGGAAAACTGTTTTTT.

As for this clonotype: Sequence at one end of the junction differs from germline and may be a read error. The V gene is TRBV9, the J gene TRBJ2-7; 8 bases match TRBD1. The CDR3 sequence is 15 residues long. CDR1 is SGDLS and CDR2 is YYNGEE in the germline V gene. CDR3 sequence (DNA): TGTGCCGGCAGCGTAGAGGGGGACAGGAAGGACGAGCAGTACTTC. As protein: CAGSVEGDRKDEQYF.

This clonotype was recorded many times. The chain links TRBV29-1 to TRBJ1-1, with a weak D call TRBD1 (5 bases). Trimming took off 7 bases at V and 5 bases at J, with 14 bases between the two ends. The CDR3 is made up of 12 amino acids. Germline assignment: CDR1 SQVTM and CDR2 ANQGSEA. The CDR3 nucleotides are TGCAGCGCTGGGGGGGGTAAGACTGAAGCTTTCTTT. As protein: CSAGGGKTEAFF.

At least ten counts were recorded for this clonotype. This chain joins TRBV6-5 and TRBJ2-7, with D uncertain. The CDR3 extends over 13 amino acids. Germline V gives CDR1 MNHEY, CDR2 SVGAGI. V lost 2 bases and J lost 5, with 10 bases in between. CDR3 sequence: CASSYLGGDEQYF. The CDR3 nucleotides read TGTGCCAGCAGTTACCTGGGCGGAGACGAGCAGTACTTC.

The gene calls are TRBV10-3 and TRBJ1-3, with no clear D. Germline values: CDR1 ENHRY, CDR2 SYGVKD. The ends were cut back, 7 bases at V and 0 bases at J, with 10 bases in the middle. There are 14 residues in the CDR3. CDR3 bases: TGTGCCATCAAGGACCGAAACTCTGGAAACACCATATATTTT. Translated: CAIKDRNSGNTIYF.

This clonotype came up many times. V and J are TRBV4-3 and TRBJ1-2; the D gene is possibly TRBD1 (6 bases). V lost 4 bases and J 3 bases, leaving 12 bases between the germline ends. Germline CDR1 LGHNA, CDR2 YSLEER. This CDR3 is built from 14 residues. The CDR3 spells CASSPLQGDYGYTF. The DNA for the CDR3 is TGCGCCAGCAGCCCTCTACAGGGAGACTATGGCTACACCTTC.

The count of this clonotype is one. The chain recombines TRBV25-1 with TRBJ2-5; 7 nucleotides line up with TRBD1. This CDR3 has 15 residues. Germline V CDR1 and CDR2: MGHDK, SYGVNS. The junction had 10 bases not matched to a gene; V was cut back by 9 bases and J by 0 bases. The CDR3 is CASSSRDSHQETQYF. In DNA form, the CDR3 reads TGTGCCAGTAGTTCCCGGGACAGTCACCAAGAGACCCAGTACTTC.

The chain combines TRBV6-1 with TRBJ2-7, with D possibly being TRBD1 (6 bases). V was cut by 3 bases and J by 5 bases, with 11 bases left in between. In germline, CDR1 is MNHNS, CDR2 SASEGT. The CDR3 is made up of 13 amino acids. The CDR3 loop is CASSDGTFHEQYF. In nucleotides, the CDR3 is TGTGCCAGCAGTGATGGGACATTCCACGAGCAGTACTTC.

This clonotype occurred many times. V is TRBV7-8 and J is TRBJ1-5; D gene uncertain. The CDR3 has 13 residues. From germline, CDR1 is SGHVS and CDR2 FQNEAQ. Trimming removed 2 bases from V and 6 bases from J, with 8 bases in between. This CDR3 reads CASSLWLSQPQHF. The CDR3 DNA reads TGTGCCAGCAGCTTATGGCTGAGTCAGCCCCAGCATTTT.

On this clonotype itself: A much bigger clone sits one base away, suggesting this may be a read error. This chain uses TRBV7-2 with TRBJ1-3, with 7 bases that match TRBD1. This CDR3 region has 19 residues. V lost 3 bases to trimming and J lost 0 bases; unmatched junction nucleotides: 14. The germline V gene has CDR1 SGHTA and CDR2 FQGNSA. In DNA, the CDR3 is TGTGCCAGCAGCTTTCACCCTAGGACAGGCATCAGCTCTGGAAACACCATATATTTT. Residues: CASSFHPRTGISSGNTIYF.

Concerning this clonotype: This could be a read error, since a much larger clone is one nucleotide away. CDR3 loop: CASSLAQDTYGYTF. CDR3 bases: TGTGCCAGCAGCTTGGCCCAGGATACCTATGGCTACACCTTC. The chain uses TRBV7-6 and TRBJ1-2, with D unclear. The CDR3 totals 14 residues. CDR1 is SGHVS and CDR2 is FNYEAQ in the germline V gene. The germline V and J ends were trimmed by 3 bases and 4 bases, with 12 bases remaining between them.

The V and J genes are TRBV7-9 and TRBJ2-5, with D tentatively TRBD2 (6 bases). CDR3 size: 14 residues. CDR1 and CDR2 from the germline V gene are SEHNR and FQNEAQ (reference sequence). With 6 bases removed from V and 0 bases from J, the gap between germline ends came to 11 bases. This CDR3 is CASRSGGYQETQYF. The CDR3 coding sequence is TGTGCCAGCAGGTCTGGGGGGTACCAAGAGACCCAGTACTTC.

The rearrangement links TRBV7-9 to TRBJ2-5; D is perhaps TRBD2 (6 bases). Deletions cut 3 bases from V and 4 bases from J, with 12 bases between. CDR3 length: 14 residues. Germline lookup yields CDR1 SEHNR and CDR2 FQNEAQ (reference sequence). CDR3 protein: CASSLQPRGETQYF. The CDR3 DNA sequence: TGTGCCAGCAGCTTGCAGCCGCGGGGAGAGACCCAGTACTTC.

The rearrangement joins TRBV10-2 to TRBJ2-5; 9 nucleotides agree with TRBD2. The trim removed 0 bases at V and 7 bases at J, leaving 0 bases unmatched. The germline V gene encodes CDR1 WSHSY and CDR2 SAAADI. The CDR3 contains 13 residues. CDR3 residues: CASSESSGGTQYF. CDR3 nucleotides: TGCGCCAGCAGTGAGTCTAGCGGGGGGACCCAGTACTTC.

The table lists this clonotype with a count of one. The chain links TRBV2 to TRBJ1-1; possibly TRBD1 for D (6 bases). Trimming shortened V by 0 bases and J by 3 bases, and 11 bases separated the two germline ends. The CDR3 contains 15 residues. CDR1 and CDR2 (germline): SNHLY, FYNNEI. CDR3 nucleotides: TGTGCCAGCAGTGAAGCGGGGGGCGGCTACACTGAAGCTTTCTTT. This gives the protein CASSEAGGGYTEAFF.

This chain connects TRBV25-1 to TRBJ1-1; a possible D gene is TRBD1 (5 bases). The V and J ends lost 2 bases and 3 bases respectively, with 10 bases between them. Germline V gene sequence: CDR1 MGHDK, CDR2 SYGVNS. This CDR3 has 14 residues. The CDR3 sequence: CASSEGGADTEAFF. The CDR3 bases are TGTGCCAGCAGTGAAGGCGGGGCTGACACTGAAGCTTTCTTT.